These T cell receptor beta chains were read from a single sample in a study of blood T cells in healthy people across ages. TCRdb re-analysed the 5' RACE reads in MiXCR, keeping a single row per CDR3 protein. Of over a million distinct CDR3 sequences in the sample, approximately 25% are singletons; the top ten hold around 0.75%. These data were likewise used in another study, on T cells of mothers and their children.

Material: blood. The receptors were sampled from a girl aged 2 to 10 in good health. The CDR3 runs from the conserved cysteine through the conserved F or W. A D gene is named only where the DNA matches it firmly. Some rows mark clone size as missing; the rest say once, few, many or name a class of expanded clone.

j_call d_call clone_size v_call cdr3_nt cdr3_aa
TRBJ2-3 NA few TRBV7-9 TGTGCCAGCAGCCGAGACCGGGACTGGACCACAGATACGCAGTATTTT CASSRDRDWTTDTQYF
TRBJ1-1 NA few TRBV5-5 TGTGCCAGCAGTTTGTGGGCGGAGAACACTGAAGCTTTCTTT CASSLWAENTEAFF
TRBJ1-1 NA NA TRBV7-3 TGTGCCAGCAGCCCTCAGTCGGGGAACACTGAAGCTTTCTTT CASSPQSGNTEAFF
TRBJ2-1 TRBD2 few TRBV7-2 TGTGCCAGCAGCTTAGATGGACTAGTCAATGAGCAGTTCTTC CASSLDGLVNEQFF
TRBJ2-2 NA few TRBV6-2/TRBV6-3 TGTGCCAACCGGGGAGCTGGGACCGGGGAGCTGTTTTTT CANRGAGTGELFF
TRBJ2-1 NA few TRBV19 TGTGCCACCACATGGGATGAGGGAACCTACAATGAGCAGTTCTTC CATTWDEGTYNEQFF
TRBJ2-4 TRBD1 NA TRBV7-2 TGTGCCAGCAGCTCGACAGGGTTTCAAGCCAAAAACATTCAGTACTTC CASSSTGFQAKNIQYF
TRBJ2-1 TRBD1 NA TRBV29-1 TGCAGCGTTGTTGGGCCAAAGACAGGGGGGGCAGGCTACAATGAGCAGTTCTTC CSVVGPKTGGAGYNEQFF
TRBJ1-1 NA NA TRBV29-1 TGCAGCGTTAACCGAGGAACCACTGAAGCTTTCTTT CSVNRGTTEAFF
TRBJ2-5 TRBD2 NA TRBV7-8 TGTGCCAGCAGCTCTCCTAGACTAGCGGAGACCCAGTACTTC CASSSPRLAETQYF
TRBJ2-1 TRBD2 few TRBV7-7 TGTGCTAGCAGCTTATGGGTGGCGGGAGCTAGCTATGAGCAGTTCTTC CASSLWVAGASYEQFF
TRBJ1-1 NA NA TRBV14 TGTGCCAGCAGCCAAGAAGCCCAGGGCACTGAAGCTTTCTTT CASSQEAQGTEAFF
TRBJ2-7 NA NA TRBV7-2 TGTGCCAGCAGCTTAGATCGGCCGAACGAGCAGTACTTC CASSLDRPNEQYF
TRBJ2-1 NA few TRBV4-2 TGTGCCAGCAGCCAAGGCATAAAGCGGTACAATGAGCAGTTCTTC CASSQGIKRYNEQFF
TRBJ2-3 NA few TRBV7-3 TGTGCCAGCAGCTTAACGTTTCCAGATACGCAGTATTTT CASSLTFPDTQYF
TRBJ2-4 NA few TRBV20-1 TGCAGTGCTCCCCTGAGGGGGGAGACTCAGTACTTC CSAPLRGETQYF
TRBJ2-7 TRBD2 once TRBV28 TGTGCCAGCAGGACCGGACTAGCGGAGTACGAGCAGTGCTTC CASRTGLAEYEQCF
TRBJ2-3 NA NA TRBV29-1 TGCAGCGTTGATATCCGAACAGATACGCAGTATTTT CSVDIRTDTQYF
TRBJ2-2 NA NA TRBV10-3 TGTGCCATCAGTGACCAGGGAAAGGGGACCGGGGAGCTGTTTTTT CAISDQGKGTGELFF
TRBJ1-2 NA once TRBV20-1 TGCAGTGCAAAAGCCACGCGGGCAGGGCATAGCTATGGCTACACCTTC CSAKATRAGHSYGYTF
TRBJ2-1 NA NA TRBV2 TGTGCCAGCGGGAGTTTTCCTGGTTCCTTCACCTACAATGAGCAGTTCTTC CASGSFPGSFTYNEQFF
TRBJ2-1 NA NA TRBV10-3 TGTGCCATCAGGGGCGAGGGGCGTTATTGCAATGAGCAGTTCTTC CAIRGEGRYCNEQFF
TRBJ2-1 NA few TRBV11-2 TGTGCCAGCAGCTCCCCGGGGGACAATGAGCAGTTCTTC CASSSPGDNEQFF
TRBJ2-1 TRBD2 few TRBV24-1 TGTGCCACCAGTGCCCCAGGGACTAGCGGGAGGAATGAGCAGTTCTTC CATSAPGTSGRNEQFF
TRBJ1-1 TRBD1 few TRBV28 TGTGCCAGCAGAAACAGGGGGCGGGAAATGAACACTGAAGCTTTCTTT CASRNRGREMNTEAFF
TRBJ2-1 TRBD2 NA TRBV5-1 TGCGCCAGCAGCTTTACAACTAGCGACGTTGAGCAGTTCTTC CASSFTTSDVEQFF
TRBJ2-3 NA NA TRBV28 TGTGCCACCCACAGATCAGTTGCCCCAGATACGCAGTATTTT CATHRSVAPDTQYF
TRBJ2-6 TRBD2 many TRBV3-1 TGTGCCAGCAGCACACTAGCGGTCGGGGCCAACGTCCTGACTTTC CASSTLAVGANVLTF
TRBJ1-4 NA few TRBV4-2 TGTGCCAGCAGCCAAGAGACCACTCTTAATGAAAAACTGTTTTTT CASSQETTLNEKLFF
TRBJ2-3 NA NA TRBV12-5 TGTGCTAGCCGGAAGGGTGCACCAACCACAGATACGCAGTATTTT CASRKGAPTTDTQYF
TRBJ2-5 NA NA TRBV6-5 TGTGCCAGAAGCGGTGGTGGTAAGGGCGGAGAGACCCAGTACTTC CARSGGGKGGETQYF
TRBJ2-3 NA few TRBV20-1 TGCAGTGCTAGAGATAAAGGGGTCGGAACAGATACGCAGTATTTT CSARDKGVGTDTQYF
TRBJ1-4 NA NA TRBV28 TGTGCCAGCAGTCACAGAGAAACTAATGAAAAACTGTTTTTT CASSHRETNEKLFF
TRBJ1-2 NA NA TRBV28 TGTGCCAGCAGTTTTTTGGGCCCTGTCACGCTGAGTGGCTACACCTTC CASSFLGPVTLSGYTF
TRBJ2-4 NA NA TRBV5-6 TGTGCCAGCAGCTTGGGACCGGTCGGAAACATTCAGTACTTC CASSLGPVGNIQYF
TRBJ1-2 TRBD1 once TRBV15 TGTGCCACCAGCAGGACAGGGAATGGAGGCGGCTACACCTTC CATSRTGNGGGYTF
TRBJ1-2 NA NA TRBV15 TGTGCCACCGGCAGAGAGACAGCCTCCTATGGCTACACCTTC CATGRETASYGYTF
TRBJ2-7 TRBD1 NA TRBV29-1 TGCGTCCATAAAGGACAGGGGGCCTACGAGCAGTACTTC CVHKGQGAYEQYF
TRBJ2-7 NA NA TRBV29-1 TGCAGCGTCGCCGCGGACGGCATCTACGAGCAGTACTTC CSVAADGIYEQYF
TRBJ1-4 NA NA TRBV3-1 TGTGCCAGCAGCCAGGAGGGGGAGCAAAAACTGTTTTTT CASSQEGEQKLFF
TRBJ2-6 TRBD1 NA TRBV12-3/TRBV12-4 TGTGCCAGCAGTCCCGGGACAGGGGCTGGGGCCAACGTCCTGACTTTC CASSPGTGAGANVLTF
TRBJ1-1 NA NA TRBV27 TGTGCCAGCAGTTTACTAGTCTTCGAGGAGGAAGGGGAGGAAGCTTTCTTT CASSLLVFEEEGEEAFF
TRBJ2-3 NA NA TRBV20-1 TGCAGTGCTAGCGTAGTGCCAGATACGCAGTATTTT CSASVVPDTQYF
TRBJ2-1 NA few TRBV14 TGTGCCAGCAACCAAGAGGCACCGTCCTCCTACAATGAGCAGTTCTTC CASNQEAPSSYNEQFF
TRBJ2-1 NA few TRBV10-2 TGCGCCAGCAGTGAGTCTCCGCCACCCAATGAGCAGTTCTTC CASSESPPPNEQFF
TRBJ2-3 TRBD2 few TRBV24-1 TGTGCCACCAGTGACCGGGGACTAGCGGGAGGACTAGGCACAGATACGCAGTATTTT CATSDRGLAGGLGTDTQYF
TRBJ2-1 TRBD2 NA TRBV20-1 TGCAGTGCTGCCTTAGCGGGAGCCACTTACAATGAGCAGTTCTTC CSAALAGATYNEQFF
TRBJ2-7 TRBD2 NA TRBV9 TGTGCCAGCAGCAAAGGACTAGTACGGGACGAGCAGTACTTC CASSKGLVRDEQYF
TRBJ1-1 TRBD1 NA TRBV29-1 TGCAGCGTTGTCCGGACAGGGGGGAACACTGAAGCTTTCTTT CSVVRTGGNTEAFF
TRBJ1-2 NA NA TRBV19 TGTGCCACTCTGACCGGACTAGGTTATGGCTACACCTTC CATLTGLGYGYTF
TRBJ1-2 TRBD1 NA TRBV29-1 TGCAGCGTAGTCACAGGGGCTAACTATGGCTACACCTTC CSVVTGANYGYTF
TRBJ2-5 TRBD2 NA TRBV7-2 TGTGCCAGCAGCTTCCCGAATAGCGGGCCTCAGAGAGGGTTAGAGACCCAGTACTTC CASSFPNSGPQRGLETQYF
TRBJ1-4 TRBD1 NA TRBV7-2 TGTGCCAGCAGTCTAGGGGGCAGGACTAATGAAAAACTGTTTTTT CASSLGGRTNEKLFF
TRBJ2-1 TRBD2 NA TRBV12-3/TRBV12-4 TGTGCCAGCAGGAGACTAGCGGGGGATGAGCAGTTCTTC CASRRLAGDEQFF
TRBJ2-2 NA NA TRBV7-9 TGTGCCAGCGCAGCCCAGGGAGGCACCGGGGAGCTGTTTTTT CASAAQGGTGELFF
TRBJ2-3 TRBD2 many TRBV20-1 TGCAGTGCTAGAGAGACAGCGGGGGGGCTCACAGATACGCAGTATTTT CSARETAGGLTDTQYF
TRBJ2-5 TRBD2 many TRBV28 TGTGCCAGCAGTTTTCGTAGCGGGGAAGAGACCCAGTACTTC CASSFRSGEETQYF
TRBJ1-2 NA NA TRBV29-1 TGCAGCGTTGAAGTAGATGGGGGGCTCAAAACCTTC CSVEVDGGLKTF